The next 6 T cell receptor beta chains were all read from a single sample in a study of T cell responses to AZD1222 COVID-19 vaccine. The assay was immunoSEQ multiplex PCR, and TCRdb's table has in-frame clones only and misses some. The data hold roughly 100,000 clones, with around nine tenths observed a single time. The sequenced sample was peripheral blood, obtained on day 0 of AZD1222 vaccination. The receptors stem from an adult in good health.

V usage is TRBV3-1 (or the pseudogene TRBV3-2) and J usage is TRBJ2-1; either TRBD1 or TRBD2 may supply D (5 bases each). With 3 bases removed from V and 0 bases from J, the gap between germline ends came to 15 bases. This CDR3 spans 17 amino acids. In germline, CDR1 is LGHDT, CDR2 YNNKEL (reference sequence). CDR3 bases: TGTGCCAGCAGCCATGTCGGAGGCGACAGCTCCTACAATGAGCAGTTCTTC. Protein sequence: CASSHVGGDSSYNEQFF.

V is TRBV10-3 and J is TRBJ1-5; D is ambiguous. This CDR3 has 14 amino acids. The V gene's germline CDR1 is ENHRY and CDR2 SYGVKD. The germline V and J ends were trimmed by 7 bases and 6 bases, with 16 bases remaining between them. CDR3 DNA sequence: TGTGCCATCAAGGAAACGGGCATGGGTCAGCCCCAGCATTTT. It translates to CAIKETGMGQPQHF.

This chain links TRBV6-5 with TRBJ2-7; TRBD1 or TRBD2 may be the D gene (6 bases each). The CDR3 loop spans 16 amino acids. Germline CDR1 and CDR2: MNHEY and SVGAGI. Trimming shortened V by 4 bases and J by 6 bases, and 22 bases separated the two germline ends. The CDR3 reads CASSSTSGGLQREQYF. The CDR3 DNA reads as TGTGCCAGCAGTTCCACTAGTGGGGGGCTGCAACGCGAGCAGTACTTC.

Comment on this clone: The junction does not match germline at one end; this may be a read error. The chain couples TRBV7-3 to TRBJ2-4, with 9 bases matching TRBD1. This CDR3 contains 14 residues. Germline assignment: CDR1 SGHTA and CDR2 FQGTGA. The CDR3: CASSGQPGTGSPVF. Written as DNA, the CDR3 is TGTGCCAGCAGCGGGCAACCCGGGACAGGGAGCCCCGTCTTC.

V and J are TRBV29-1 and TRBJ2-1; TRBD2 agrees at 8 bases. The CDR3 runs to 11 residues. CDR1 SQVTM and CDR2 ANQGSEA come from the germline V gene. Germline trimming cut 6 bases from V and 9 bases from J; bases unmatched to any gene: 4. CDR3 amino acids: CSVPGGGEQFF. The CDR3 DNA sequence: TGCAGCGTACCCGGGGGGGGTGAGCAGTTCTTC.

Here the CDR3 reads CASSRYSGGVGYEQFF. The CDR3 nucleotides read TGCGCCAGCAGCCGATATAGCGGGGGGGTAGGCTATGAGCAGTTCTTC. V is TRBV4-1 and J is TRBJ2-1; 11 bases are a match to TRBD2. CDR3 length: 16 residues. Germline V gene lookup returns CDR1 MGHRA and CDR2 YSYEKL. With V trimmed by 4 bases and J by 8 bases, 10 bases remained unmatched.